This T cell receptor beta chain was obtained from a study of a mutant IDH1 vaccine in newly diagnosed glioma. About the study: Treated patients, 62.5% male and approximately 40% female, averaged roughly 43 years of age. Patients arrived already treated with radiotherapy, temozolomide, or both, most having had both.

The CDR3 has 13 amino acids. CDR1 and CDR2 (germline): SGHAT, FQNNGV. Trimming removed 4 bases at V and 4 bases at J, with 9 bases between. The time point was: baseline, week 1 (first vaccination visit). Treatment denoted: pre-vaccination baseline after standard-of-care therapy. Patients carried new grade 3 or 4 IDH1-mutant astrocytomas lacking nuclear ATRX. Using immunoSEQ multiplex PCR, the repertoire was profiled, and TCRdb retains in-frame clones only, with some absent. The table records some 68,000 clones, around 79% of them present only once. Sequencing used PBMCs, obtained from a glioma patient treated with radiotherapy, temozolomide or both. The chain recombines TRBV11-2 with TRBJ2-3; D gene ambiguous. The sequence was collected from a man in his fifties with glioma. The CDR3: CASSSHDADTQYF. The CDR3 DNA reads as TGTGCCAGCAGCTCCCACGACGCAGATACGCAGTATTTT.